Reported below is one T cell receptor (beta chain). Its specificity is unknown. V lost 7 bases to trimming and J lost 6 bases, with 19 bases between them. Germline CDR1 reads SGHAT; CDR2 reads FQNNGV. The CDR3 is made up of 14 amino acids. The record originates from a study of Siglec-9 on CD8 T cells in melanoma. The study, taken as a whole, reports: In melanoma tumors, a Siglec-9-marked effector memory CD8+ subset reportedly appeared to accumulate.

Measured with immunoSEQ multiplex PCR; TCRdb has only the in-frame clones, and not every one. The sample lists around 35,000 clones; roughly four fifths were seen once. The origin of this receptor is a human donor in good health. The V gene is TRBV11-2, the J gene TRBJ2-7; TRBD2 is a possible D gene (7 bases). The sequenced sample consisted of Siglec-9- CD8+ T cells sorted from blood. The CDR3 reads CASTLEGGRGEQYF. As DNA, the CDR3 is TGTGCCAGCACCCTAGAGGGGGGGCGCGGCGAGCAGTACTTC.